The clone carrying this T cell receptor beta chain was counted a few times. The length of the CDR3 is 14 residues. Trimming shortened V by 11 bases and J by 1 base, and 16 bases separated the two germline ends. Germline values: CDR1 SGHTA, CDR2 FQGNSA. Memory CD4+ cells were defined as CD4+CD45RO+CD25-. After constant-region reverse-primer amplification, full-length variable regions underwent semi-nested PCR with Nested Universal Primer A. MiXCR, run by TCRdb on the 5' RACE reads, gives a single entry per CDR3 protein. The table has 50,000 to 75,000 distinct CDR3 sequences, 22% seen once. V and J are TRBV7-2 and TRBJ2-3; D remains unclear. The sequenced material came from memory CD4+ T cells sorted from a lymph node. Subset indicated: memory CD4+ T cells, CD4+CD45RO+CD25-. The source is a female donor with breast cancer. CDR3 in amino acids: CASEEYARTDTQYF. The CDR3 bases are TGTGCCTCCGAGGAATACGCTCGCACAGATACGCAGTATTTT. Full variable domain (remainder filled in from reference TRBV7-2 and TRBJ2-3): GAGVSQSPSNKVTEKGKDVELRCDPISGHTALYWYRQSLGQGLEFLIYFQGNSAPDKSGLPSDRFSAERTGGSVSTLTIQRTQQEDSAVYLCASEEYARTDTQYFGPGTRLTVL.